Listed below are T cell receptor beta chains from one sample, sequenced in a study of OX40 agonist ivuxolimab in advanced cancers. Data came from immunoSEQ multiplex PCR; TCRdb stores just in-frame clones and leaves some out. Among tens of thousands of clones listed, 80% to 90% were seen once. The specimen comprised CD4+ or CD8+ T cells sorted from blood, sampled in a trial of the OX40 agonist ivuxolimab. Receptors originate from an adult with an advanced solid tumor such as melanoma, head and neck, liver or kidney cancer. CDR3s include the opening cysteine and the closing phenylalanine or tryptophan. D genes are given only for firm matches. Clone size is stated in some rows and not others, as once, few, many or a class when expanded.

V: TRBV5-1
size: NA
D: NA
J: TRBJ1-1
DNA: TGCGCCAGCAGCCCCCCCTCCGGCACTGAAGCTTTCTTT
CDR3: CASSPPSGTEAFF

V: TRBV6-5
size: NA
D: NA
J: TRBJ1-2
DNA: TGTGCCAGCAGTCTCCTAGGGAGTGGTGGCTATGGCTACACCTTC
CDR3: CASSLLGSGGYGYTF

V: TRBV27
size: NA
D: NA
J: TRBJ2-7
DNA: TGTGCCAGCAGTTACTTAAGGGGGGGGGCCGCAAACGAGCAGTACTTC
CDR3: CASSYLRGGAANEQYF

V: TRBV7-9
size: NA
D: NA
J: TRBJ1-1
DNA: TGTGCCAGCAGCTTAAGTAGTGGGATCGAGGAGGAAGCTTTCTTT
CDR3: CASSLSSGIEEEAFF

V: TRBV5-5
size: NA
D: NA
J: TRBJ1-2
DNA: TGTGCCAGCAGCCGAGCTTGGAGTTATGGCTACACCTTC
CDR3: CASSRAWSYGYTF

V: TRBV4-2
size: NA
D: TRBD2
J: TRBJ2-5
DNA: TGTGCCAGCAGCCTCGGGACTAGCGGCAACAGGGCCCAGTACTTC
CDR3: CASSLGTSGNRAQYF

V: TRBV5-4
size: NA
D: NA
J: TRBJ2-7
DNA: TGTGCCAGCAGCCCAATGGGAACAGCAAGATACGAGCAGTACTTC
CDR3: CASSPMGTARYEQYF

V: TRBV11-3
size: NA
D: NA
J: TRBJ2-7
DNA: TGTGCCAGCAGCTACGCCGGGGGACCCTACGAGCAGTACTTC
CDR3: CASSYAGGPYEQYF

V: TRBV2
size: NA
D: TRBD2
J: TRBJ2-3
DNA: TGTGCCAGCAGTACAGGCGGGGGGTCCACAGATACGCAGTATTTT
CDR3: CASSTGGGSTDTQYF

V: TRBV5-6
size: NA
D: TRBD1
J: TRBJ2-5
DNA: TGTGCCAGCAGCTCACTCGGGGCAGGGGGAGAGACCCAGTACTTC
CDR3: CASSSLGAGGETQYF

V: TRBV5-1
size: NA
D: NA
J: TRBJ2-2
DNA: TGCGCCAGCAGAAGGGTGGACAGAGTGAACACCGGGGAGCTGTTTTTT
CDR3: CASRRVDRVNTGELFF

V: TRBV5-6
size: NA
D: TRBD1
J: TRBJ1-1
DNA: TGTGCCAGCAGCAGGGGGCTTTATGAACATGAAGCTTTCTTT
CDR3: CASSRGLYEHEAFF

V: TRBV2
size: NA
D: NA
J: TRBJ1-1
DNA: TGTGCCAGCAGTTGGGGGGGAGGGAACACTGAAGCTTTCTTT
CDR3: CASSWGGGNTEAFF

V: TRBV19
size: NA
D: NA
J: TRBJ2-7
DNA: TGTGCCAGTAGTAAATGGGGAGGTCTAATCTCCTACGAGCAGTACTTC
CDR3: CASSKWGGLISYEQYF

V: TRBV6-5
size: NA
D: NA
J: TRBJ2-1
DNA: TGTGCCAGCAGTTACGCTTCAGCCTCCTACAATGAGCAGTTCTTC
CDR3: CASSYASASYNEQFF

V: TRBV28
size: NA
D: NA
J: TRBJ2-3
DNA: TGTGCCAGCCGGGGACCGTTAAGGGAGTATTTT
CDR3: CASRGPLREYF

V: TRBV5-5
size: NA
D: NA
J: TRBJ2-1
DNA: TGTGCCAGCAGCCCCTCGAAATATTCGCTCAGGAGCTCCTACAATGAGCAGTTCTTC
CDR3: CASSPSKYSLRSSYNEQFF

V: TRBV25-1
size: NA
D: NA
J: TRBJ1-1
DNA: TGTGCCAGCAGTGTTGGTCTAGGCAGGGAAGCTTTCTTT
CDR3: CASSVGLGREAFF

V: TRBV25-1
size: once
D: TRBD1
J: TRBJ2-5
DNA: TGTGCCAGCAGTATAGGGGGCATGATGGAGACCCAGTACTTC
CDR3: CASSIGGMMETQYF

V: TRBV6-5
size: NA
D: NA
J: TRBJ1-3
DNA: TGTGCCAGCAGTTCTAGAAACACCATATATTTT
CDR3: CASSSRNTIYF

V: TRBV9
size: NA
D: NA
J: TRBJ2-3
DNA: TGTGCCAGCAGCGTGGGGGGTTGGGATTTAGATACGCAGTATTTT
CDR3: CASSVGGWDLDTQYF

V: TRBV7-2
size: NA
D: TRBD1
J: TRBJ2-7
DNA: TGTGCCAGCAGCCCACGGGACAGGGGGCCGAGCGAGCAGTACTTC
CDR3: CASSPRDRGPSEQYF

V: TRBV4-1
size: NA
D: TRBD2
J: TRBJ2-4
DNA: TGCGCCAGCAGCCATTATCCACCCGGGGGGACCAAAAACATTCAGTACTTC
CDR3: CASSHYPPGGTKNIQYF

V: TRBV7-9
size: NA
D: NA
J: TRBJ2-7
DNA: TGTGCCAGCAGCTTTGCAGGGTACAACGAGCAGTACTTC
CDR3: CASSFAGYNEQYF

V: TRBV7-9
size: NA
D: NA
J: TRBJ1-5
DNA: TGTGCCAGCAGCCTAATTGCGGATCAGCCCCAGCATTTT
CDR3: CASSLIADQPQHF

V: TRBV28
size: once
D: NA
J: TRBJ1-2
DNA: TGTGCCAGCAGTTTGGGGGGGCGCGGTGGCTACACCTTC
CDR3: CASSLGGRGGYTF

V: TRBV9
size: NA
D: NA
J: TRBJ2-4
DNA: TGTGCCAGCAGCGCCCATCGAGGGGGCAAAAACATTCAGTACTTC
CDR3: CASSAHRGGKNIQYF